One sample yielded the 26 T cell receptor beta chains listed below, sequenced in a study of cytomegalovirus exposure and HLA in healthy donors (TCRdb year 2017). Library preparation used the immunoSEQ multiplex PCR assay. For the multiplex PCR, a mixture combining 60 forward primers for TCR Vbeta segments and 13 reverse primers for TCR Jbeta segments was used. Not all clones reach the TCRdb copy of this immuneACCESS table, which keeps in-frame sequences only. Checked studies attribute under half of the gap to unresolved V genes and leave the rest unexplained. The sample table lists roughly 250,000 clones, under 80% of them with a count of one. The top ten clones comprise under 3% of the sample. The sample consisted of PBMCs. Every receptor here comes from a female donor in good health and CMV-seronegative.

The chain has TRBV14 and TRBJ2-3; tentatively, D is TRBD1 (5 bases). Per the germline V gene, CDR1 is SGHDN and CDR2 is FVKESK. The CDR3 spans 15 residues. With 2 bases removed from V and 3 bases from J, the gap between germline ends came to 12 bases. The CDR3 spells CASSQFGRATDTQYF. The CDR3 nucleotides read TGTGCCAGCAGCCAATTTGGCAGGGCTACAGATACGCAGTATTTT. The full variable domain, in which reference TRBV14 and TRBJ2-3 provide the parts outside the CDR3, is EAGVTQFPSHSVIEKGQTVTLRCDPISGHDNLYWYRRVMGKEIKFLLHFVKESKQDESGMPNNRFLAERTGGTYSTLKVQPAELEDSGVYFCASSQFGRATDTQYFGPGTRLTVL.

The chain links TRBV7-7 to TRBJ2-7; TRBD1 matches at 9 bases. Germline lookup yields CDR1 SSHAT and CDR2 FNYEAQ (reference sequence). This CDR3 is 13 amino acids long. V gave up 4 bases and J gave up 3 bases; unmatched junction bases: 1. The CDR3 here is CASSSDRGYEQYF. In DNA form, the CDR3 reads TGTGCCAGCAGCTCGGACAGGGGCTACGAGCAGTACTTC.

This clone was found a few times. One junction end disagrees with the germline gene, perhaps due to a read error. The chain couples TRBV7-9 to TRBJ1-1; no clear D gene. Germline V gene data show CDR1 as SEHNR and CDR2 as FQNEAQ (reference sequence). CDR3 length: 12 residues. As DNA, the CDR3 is TGTTCCAGCAGCCCCCCGGTATCTGAAGCTTTCTTT. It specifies CSSSPPVSEAFF.

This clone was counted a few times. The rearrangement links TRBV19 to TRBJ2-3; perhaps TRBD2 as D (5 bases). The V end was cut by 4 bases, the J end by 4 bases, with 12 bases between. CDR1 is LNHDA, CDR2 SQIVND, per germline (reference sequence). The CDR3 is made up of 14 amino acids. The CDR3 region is CASSKIGEADTQYF. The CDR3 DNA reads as TGTGCCAGTAGTAAGATCGGGGAAGCAGATACGCAGTATTTT.

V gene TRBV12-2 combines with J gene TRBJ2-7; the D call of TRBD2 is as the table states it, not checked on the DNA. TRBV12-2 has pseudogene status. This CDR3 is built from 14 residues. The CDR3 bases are TGTGCAAGTCGCTTGTCTTCCGCTAGCAACGAGCAGTACTTC. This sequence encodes CASRLSSASNEQYF.

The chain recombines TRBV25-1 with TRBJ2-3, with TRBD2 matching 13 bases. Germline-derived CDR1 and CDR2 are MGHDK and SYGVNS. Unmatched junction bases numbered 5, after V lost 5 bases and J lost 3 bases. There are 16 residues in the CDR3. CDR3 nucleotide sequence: TGTGCCAGCAGTAAGGGACTAGCGGGGTTGACAGATACGCAGTATTTT. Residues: CASSKGLAGLTDTQYF.

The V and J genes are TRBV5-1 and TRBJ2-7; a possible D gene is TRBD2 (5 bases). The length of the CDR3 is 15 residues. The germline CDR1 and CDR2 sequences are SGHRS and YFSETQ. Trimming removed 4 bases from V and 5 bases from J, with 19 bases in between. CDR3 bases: TGCGCCAGCAGCCAGGACGCCTTTGCGACTAACGAGCAGTACTTC. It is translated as CASSQDAFATNEQYF.

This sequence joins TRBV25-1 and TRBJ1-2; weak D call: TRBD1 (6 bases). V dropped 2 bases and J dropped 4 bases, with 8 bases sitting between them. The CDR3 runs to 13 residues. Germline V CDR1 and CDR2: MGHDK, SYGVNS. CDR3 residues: CASSEQGTYGYTF. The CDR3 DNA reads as TGTGCCAGCAGTGAACAGGGGACCTATGGCTACACCTTC.

The CDR3 reads CASSLELAGYNEQFF. The DNA of the CDR3 is TGTGCCAGCAGCTTAGAACTAGCGGGCTACAATGAGCAGTTCTTC. The V and J genes are TRBV7-2 and TRBJ2-1, with TRBD2 identical over 9 bases. In germline, CDR1 is SGHTA, CDR2 FQGNSA. The CDR3 consists of 15 residues. V was clipped by 1 base and J by 3 bases; unmatched bases: 1.

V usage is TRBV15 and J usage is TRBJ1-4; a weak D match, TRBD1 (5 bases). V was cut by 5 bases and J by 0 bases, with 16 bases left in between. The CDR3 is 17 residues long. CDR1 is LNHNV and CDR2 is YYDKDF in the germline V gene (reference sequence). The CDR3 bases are TGTGCCACCAGCGCTGAACGGGGGTCCTCAACTAATGAAAAACTGTTTTTT. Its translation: CATSAERGSSTNEKLFF.

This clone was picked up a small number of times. This CDR3 is CATPGSGANVLTF. CDR3 bases: TGTGCCACCCCGGGCTCTGGGGCCAACGTCCTGACTTTC. The rearrangement uses TRBV15 and TRBJ2-6; no definite D call. Germline CDR1 is LNHNV and CDR2 is YYDKDF (reference sequence). This CDR3 comprises 13 residues. V was pared by 8 bases and J by 0 bases, with 5 bases between.

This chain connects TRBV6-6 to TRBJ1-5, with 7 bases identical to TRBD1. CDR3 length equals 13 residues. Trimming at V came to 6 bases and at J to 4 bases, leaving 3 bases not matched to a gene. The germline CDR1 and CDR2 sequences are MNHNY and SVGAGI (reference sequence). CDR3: CASRQQGNQPQHF. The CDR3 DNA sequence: TGTGCCAGCAGGCAACAGGGGAATCAGCCCCAGCATTTT.

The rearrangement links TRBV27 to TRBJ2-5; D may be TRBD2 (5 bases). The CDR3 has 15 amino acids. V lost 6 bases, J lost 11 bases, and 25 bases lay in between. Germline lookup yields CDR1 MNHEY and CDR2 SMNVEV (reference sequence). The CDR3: CASSLLTRPTEEQYF. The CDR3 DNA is TGTGCCAGCAGCCTTCTTACGCGGCCGACGGAGGAGCAGTACTTC.

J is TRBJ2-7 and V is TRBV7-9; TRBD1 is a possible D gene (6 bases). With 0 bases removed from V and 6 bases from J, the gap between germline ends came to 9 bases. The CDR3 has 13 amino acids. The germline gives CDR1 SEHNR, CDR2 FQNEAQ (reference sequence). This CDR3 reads CASSLADSFEQYF. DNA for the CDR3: TGTGCCAGCAGCTTAGCGGACAGCTTCGAGCAGTACTTC.

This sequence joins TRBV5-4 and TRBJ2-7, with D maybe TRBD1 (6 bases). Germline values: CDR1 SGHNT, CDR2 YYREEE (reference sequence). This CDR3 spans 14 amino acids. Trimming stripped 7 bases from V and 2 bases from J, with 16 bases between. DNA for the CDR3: TGTGCCAGCTCTGGGCAGGACAGACCCTACGAGCAGTACTTC. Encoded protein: CASSGQDRPYEQYF.

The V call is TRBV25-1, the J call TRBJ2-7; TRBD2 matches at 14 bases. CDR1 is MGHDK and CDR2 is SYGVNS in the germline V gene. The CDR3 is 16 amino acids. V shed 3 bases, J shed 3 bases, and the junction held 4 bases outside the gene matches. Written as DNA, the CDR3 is TGTGCCAGCAGTGACCCCGGACTAGCGGGAGGCTACGAGCAGTACTTC. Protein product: CASSDPGLAGGYEQYF.

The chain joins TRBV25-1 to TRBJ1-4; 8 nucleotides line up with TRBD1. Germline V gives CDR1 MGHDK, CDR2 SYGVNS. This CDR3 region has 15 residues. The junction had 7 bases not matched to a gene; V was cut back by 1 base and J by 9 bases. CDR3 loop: CASSEFGTGGKKLFF. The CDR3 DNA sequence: TGTGCCAGCAGTGAATTCGGGACAGGAGGGAAAAAACTGTTTTTT.

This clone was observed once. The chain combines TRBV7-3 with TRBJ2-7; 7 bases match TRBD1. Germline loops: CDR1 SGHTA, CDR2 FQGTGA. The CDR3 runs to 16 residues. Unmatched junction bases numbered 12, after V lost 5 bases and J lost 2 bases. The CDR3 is CASSPGTAEMAYEQYF. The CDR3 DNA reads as TGTGCCAGCAGCCCGGGGACAGCCGAGATGGCCTACGAGCAGTACTTC.

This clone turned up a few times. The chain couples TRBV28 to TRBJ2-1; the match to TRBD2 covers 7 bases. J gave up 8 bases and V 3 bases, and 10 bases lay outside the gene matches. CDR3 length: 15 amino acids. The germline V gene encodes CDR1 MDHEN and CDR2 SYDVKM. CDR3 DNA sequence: TGTGCCAGCAGTTTCCCCGCGGGCGGGAGCGATGAGCAGTTCTTC. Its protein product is CASSFPAGGSDEQFF.

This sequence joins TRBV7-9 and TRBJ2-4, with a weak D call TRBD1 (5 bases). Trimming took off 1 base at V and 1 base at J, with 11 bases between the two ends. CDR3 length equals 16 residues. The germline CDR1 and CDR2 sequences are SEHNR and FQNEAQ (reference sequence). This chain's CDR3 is CASSLVRAGAKNIQYF. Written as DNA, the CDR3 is TGTGCCAGCAGCTTAGTCAGGGCAGGGGCCAAAAACATTCAGTACTTC.

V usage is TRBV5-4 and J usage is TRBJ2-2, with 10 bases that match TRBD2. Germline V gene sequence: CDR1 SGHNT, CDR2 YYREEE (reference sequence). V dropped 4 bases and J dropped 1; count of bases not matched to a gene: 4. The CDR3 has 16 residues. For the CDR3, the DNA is TGTGCCAGCAGCAGTATAGCGGGAGGGAACACCGGGGAGCTGTTTTTT. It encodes CASSSIAGGNTGELFF.

CDR3 coding DNA: TGTGCCAGCAGCCCTCAAGGGACAGGGCTCTATGAGCAGTTCTTC. Residues: CASSPQGTGLYEQFF. This chain links TRBV7-9 with TRBJ2-1; 9 bases align to TRBD1. Germline trimming cut 5 bases from V and 8 bases from J; bases unmatched to any gene: 10. The CDR3 loop spans 15 amino acids. Germline V CDR1 and CDR2: SEHNR, FQNEAQ (reference sequence).

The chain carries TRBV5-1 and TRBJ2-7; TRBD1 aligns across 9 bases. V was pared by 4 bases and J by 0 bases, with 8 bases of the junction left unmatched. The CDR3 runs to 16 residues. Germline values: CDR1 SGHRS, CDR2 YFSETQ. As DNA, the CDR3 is TGCGCCAGCAGCCCAGGGACAGGGCTTACCTCCTACGAGCAGTACTTC. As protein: CASSPGTGLTSYEQYF.

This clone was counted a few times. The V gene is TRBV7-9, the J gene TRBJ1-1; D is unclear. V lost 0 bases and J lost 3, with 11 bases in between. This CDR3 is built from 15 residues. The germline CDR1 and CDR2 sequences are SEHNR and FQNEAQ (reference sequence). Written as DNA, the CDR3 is TGTGCCAGCAGCTTAGCAGTAGGCGGGGACACTGAAGCTTTCTTT. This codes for CASSLAVGGDTEAFF.

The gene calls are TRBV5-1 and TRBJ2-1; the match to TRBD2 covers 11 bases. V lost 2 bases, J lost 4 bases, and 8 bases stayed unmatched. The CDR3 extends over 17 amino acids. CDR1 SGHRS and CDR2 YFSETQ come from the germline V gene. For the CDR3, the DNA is TGCGCCAGCAGCTTAGAACGTTCTAGCGGGAGGTACAATGAGCAGTTCTTC. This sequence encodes CASSLERSSGRYNEQFF.

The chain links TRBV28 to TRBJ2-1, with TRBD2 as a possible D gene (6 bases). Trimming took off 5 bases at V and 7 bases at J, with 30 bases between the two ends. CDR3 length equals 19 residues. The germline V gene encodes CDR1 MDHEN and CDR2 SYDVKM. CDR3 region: CASSPSILRVGTGGNEQFF. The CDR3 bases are TGTGCCAGCAGTCCCTCCATCCTCCGTGTAGGGACTGGAGGTAATGAGCAGTTCTTC.